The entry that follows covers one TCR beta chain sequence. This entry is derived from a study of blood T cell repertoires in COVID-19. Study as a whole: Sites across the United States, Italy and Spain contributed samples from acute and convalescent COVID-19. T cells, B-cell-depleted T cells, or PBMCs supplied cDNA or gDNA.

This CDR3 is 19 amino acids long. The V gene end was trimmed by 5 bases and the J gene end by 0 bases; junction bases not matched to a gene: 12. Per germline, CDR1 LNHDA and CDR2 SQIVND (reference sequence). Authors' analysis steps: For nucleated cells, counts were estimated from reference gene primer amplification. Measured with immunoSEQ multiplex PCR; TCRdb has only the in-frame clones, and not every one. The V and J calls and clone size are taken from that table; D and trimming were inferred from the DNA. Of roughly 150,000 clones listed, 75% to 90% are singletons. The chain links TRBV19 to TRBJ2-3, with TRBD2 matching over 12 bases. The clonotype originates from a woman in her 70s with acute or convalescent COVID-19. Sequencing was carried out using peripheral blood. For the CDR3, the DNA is TGTGCCAGTAGTGACCGACGGACTAGCGGGGCGTCTAGCACAGATACGCAGTATTTT. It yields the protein CASSDRRTSGASSTDTQYF.